The 20 T cell receptor beta chains below all came from one sample that was sequenced in a study of T cell repertoires in cytomegalovirus infection. These receptors' antigens are unknown. MiXCR was run by TCRdb on the reads, yielding one entry per CDR3 protein. Of roughly 350,000 distinct CDR3 sequences in the sample, about 35% were seen once. Here the sequenced sample was cultured PBMCs, taken from culture after CMV antigen stimulation. These receptors were collected from a human donor in good health (CMV status not recorded). Some clones in this sample may be carry-over from other donors' samples.

This clonotype was seen just once. The chain joins TRBV7-3 to TRBJ2-3; maybe TRBD2 (6 bases). Trimming cost V 5 bases and J 6 bases, with 12 bases left between them. The CDR3 loop spans 13 amino acids. Looked up from germline, CDR1 is SGHTA and CDR2 is FQGTGA. The CDR3 protein is CASSLRLGDTQYF. In DNA form, the CDR3 reads TGTGCCAGCAGCCTTAGACTAGGGGATACGCAGTATTTT.

The chain has TRBV5-1 and TRBJ2-7; D ambiguous. V lost 0 bases and J lost 3, with 13 bases in between. The CDR3 runs 15 residues. Germline V lookup: CDR1 SGHRS, CDR2 YFSETQ. The CDR3 loop is CASSLGGSASYEQYF. CDR3 in DNA: TGCGCCAGCAGCTTGGGAGGTTCGGCAAGCTACGAGCAGTACTTC.

This clonotype was recorded a few times. V gene TRBV7-2 combines with J gene TRBJ1-2; TRBD1 matches 7 bases. Looked up from germline, CDR1 is SGHTA and CDR2 is FQGNSA. The CDR3 is 12 residues long. CDR3 sequence reads: CVPGQLRAGYTF. The CDR3 DNA sequence: TGTGTCCCGGGACAGTTAAGAGCTGGCTACACCTTC.

This chain joins TRBV18 and TRBJ2-1; 7 bases fit TRBD2. CDR3 length: 18 amino acids. The J segment lost 7 bases and the V segment lost 3 bases, leaving 18 bases of the junction unmatched. CDR1 and CDR2 from the germline V gene are KGHSH and LQKENI. The CDR3 protein is CASSPNKALTSRVNEQFF. The CDR3 bases are TGTGCCAGCTCACCGAACAAAGCCCTGACTAGCCGGGTAAATGAGCAGTTCTTC.

In the case of this clonotype: Just one base apart from a much larger clone, this may be a read error. This rearrangement joins TRBV4-1 to TRBJ2-3, with 9 bases fitting TRBD2. The length of the CDR3 is 14 residues. Germline V lookup: CDR1 MGHRA, CDR2 YSYEKL. CDR3: CASSQGTSRVTQYF. For the CDR3, the DNA is TGTGCCAGCAGCCAAGGGACTAGCCGAGTTACGCAGTATTTT.

This clonotype was observed a few times. The J gene is TRBJ2-7, the V gene TRBV7-4, with D perhaps matching TRBD1 or TRBD2 (5 bases each). Germline V gene lookup returns CDR1 SGHVT and CDR2 SQSDAQ. Trimming took 3 bases from V and 1 from J, leaving 10 bases between them. The CDR3 has 14 amino acids. Here the CDR3 reads CASSLGDLSYEQYV. The CDR3 coding sequence is TGTGCCAGCAGCTTGGGGGATTTGTCCTACGAGCAGTACGTC.

This clonotype was seen more than once but under ten times. The V and J genes are TRBV27 and TRBJ1-5; TRBD1 aligns across 8 bases. The V gene's germline CDR1 is MNHEY and CDR2 SMNVEV (reference sequence). The CDR3 sequence is 17 residues long. V gave up 2 bases and J gave up 1 base; unmatched junction bases: 7. The CDR3 here is CASSLKGQGNSNQPQHF. In nucleotides, the CDR3 is TGTGCCAGCAGTTTAAAAGGACAGGGTAACAGCAATCAGCCCCAGCATTTT.

The chain combines TRBV7-2 with TRBJ2-1; the match to TRBD2 covers 12 bases. Trimming cost V 1 base and J 3 bases; bases outside gene matches: 1. CDR3 length: 16 residues. Looked up from germline, CDR1 is SGHTA and CDR2 is FQGNSA. The CDR3 loop is CASSLVLAGGYNEQFF. CDR3 sequence (DNA): TGTGCCAGCAGCTTAGTACTAGCGGGGGGCTACAATGAGCAGTTCTTC.

J is TRBJ2-1 and V is TRBV3-1, with D perhaps TRBD2 (6 bases). This CDR3 comprises 17 residues. Germline V gene sequence: CDR1 LGHDT, CDR2 YNNKEL (reference sequence). V lost 0 bases and J lost 2, with 14 bases in between. CDR3 sequence: CASSQDTSQTAYNEQFF. In DNA, the CDR3 is TGTGCCAGCAGCCAAGACACTAGCCAGACTGCCTACAATGAGCAGTTCTTC.

The CDR3 spells CAWRGAGGSDTQYF. CDR3 sequence (DNA): TGTGCCTGGAGGGGAGCGGGAGGTTCTGATACGCAGTATTTT. The chain links TRBV30 to TRBJ2-3; TRBD2 matches 9 bases. This CDR3 spans 14 amino acids. Germline values: CDR1 GTSNPN, CDR2 SVGIG (reference sequence). V gave up 3 bases and J gave up 6 bases; unmatched junction bases: 7.

The chain recombines TRBV7-4 with TRBJ1-1, with D possibly being TRBD1 (6 bases). CDR1 is SGHVT and CDR2 is SQSDAQ in the germline V gene. Trimming removed 2 bases at V and 4 bases at J, with 11 bases between. The CDR3 extends over 14 amino acids. The CDR3: CASSLQGPGTEAFF. CDR3 DNA: TGTGCCAGCAGCTTACAGGGGCCTGGCACTGAAGCTTTCTTT. Looking up the rest from reference TRBV7-4 and TRBJ1-1 gives the full variable domain: GAGVSQSPRYKVAKRGRDVALRCDSISGHVTLYWYRQTLGQGSEVLTYSQSDAQRDKSGRPSGRFSAERPERSVSTLKIQRTEQGDSAVYLCASSLQGPGTEAFFGQGTRLTVV.

V and J are TRBV7-9 and TRBJ2-1; 11 bases align to TRBD2. In germline, CDR1 is SEHNR, CDR2 FQNEAQ (reference sequence). Trimming cost V 1 base and J 8 bases; bases outside gene matches: 7. The CDR3 loop spans 16 amino acids. The CDR3 DNA follows: TGTGCCAGCAGCTTAGATCCTAGCGGGGGGATGCATGAGCAGTTCTTC. It translates to CASSLDPSGGMHEQFF.

This clonotype has a count of ten or more. The CDR3 sequence is CASSRDSNTEAFF. CDR3 DNA sequence: TGTGCCAGCTCTCGGGACAGTAACACTGAAGCTTTCTTT. The rearrangement links TRBV7-6 to TRBJ1-1, with TRBD1 identical over 7 bases. The CDR3 length is 13 residues. Germline V lookup: CDR1 SGHVS, CDR2 FNYEAQ. Trimming cost V 8 bases and J 2 bases; bases outside gene matches: 5.

This clonotype was seen ten or more times. The gene calls are TRBV20-1 and TRBJ2-5; unclear D gene. Trimming took 6 bases from V and 0 from J, leaving 11 bases between them. The CDR3 spans 13 residues. Germline CDR1 reads DFQATT; CDR2 reads SNEGSKA (reference sequence). The CDR3 DNA is TGCAGTGCCAGCCTCCGGGACCAAGAGACCCAGTACTTC. Translation gives CSASLRDQETQYF.

A few counts support this clonotype. The gene calls are TRBV6-1 and TRBJ2-3; D uncertain. The CDR3 runs to 13 residues. Germline loops: CDR1 MNHNS, CDR2 SASEGT. The germline V and J ends were trimmed by 6 bases and 3 bases, with 10 bases remaining between them. CDR3 loop: CASRLGATDTQYF. CDR3 coding DNA: TGTGCCAGCAGACTCGGAGCAACAGATACGCAGTATTTT.

This clonotype was seen a few times. V and J are TRBV12-3 or TRBV12-4 and TRBJ2-3; tentatively, D is TRBD1 or TRBD2 (5 bases each). Trimming took off 4 bases at V and 0 bases at J, with 20 bases between the two ends. The CDR3 spans 18 residues. CDR3 amino acids: CASSYGALDGGSTDTQYF. The CDR3 DNA reads TGTGCCAGCAGTTACGGGGCCCTAGACGGCGGAAGCACAGATACGCAGTATTTT.

This clonotype was detected many times. The gene calls are TRBV12-3 or TRBV12-4 and TRBJ1-5; D call uncertain. Trimming left V 0 bases short and J 3 bases short, with 6 bases between. CDR3 length: 14 residues. Here the CDR3 DNA reads TGTGCCAGCAGTTTAGCGTCCATCAATCAGCCCCAGCATTTT. Translating it yields CASSLASINQPQHF.

At least ten counts were recorded for this clonotype. The rearrangement links TRBV7-2 to TRBJ2-7; tentatively, D is TRBD2 (6 bases). The germline V gene has CDR1 SGHTA and CDR2 FQGNSA. The CDR3 runs to 14 residues. V was clipped by 5 bases and J by 3 bases, with 14 bases between them. CDR3 loop: CASSPQTSFYEQYF. CDR3 DNA: TGTGCCAGCAGCCCGCAGACTAGTTTCTACGAGCAGTACTTC.

In its sample, this clonotype was seen a few times. The gene calls are TRBV7-2 and TRBJ2-1, with TRBD1 matching over 11 bases. Germline CDR1 reads SGHTA; CDR2 reads FQGNSA. The length of the CDR3 is 16 residues. The ends lost 5 bases at V and 9 bases at J; junction bases unmatched: 12. The CDR3 protein is CASSLGGTGGVSEQFF. CDR3 bases: TGTGCCAGCAGCCTAGGAGGGACAGGGGGGGTGAGTGAGCAGTTCTTC.

V is TRBV15 and J is TRBJ2-3; 13 bases are a match to TRBD2. Germline V lookup: CDR1 LNHNV, CDR2 YYDKDF (reference sequence). This CDR3 region has 16 residues. After removal of 4 bases from V and 2 bases from J, the junction contained 3 bases not matched to a gene. The CDR3 sequence is CATSITSGRVTDTQYF. The CDR3 DNA sequence: TGTGCCACCAGCATCACTAGCGGGAGGGTCACAGATACGCAGTATTTT.